This TCR beta chain comes out of a study of blood T cell repertoires in COVID-19. Some clones are missing from TCRdb's copy, which holds only in-frame ones; the method was immunoSEQ multiplex PCR. Of about 140,000 clones listed, around four fifths are singletons. The CDR3 extends over 13 amino acids. Trimming cost V 4 bases and J 8 bases; bases outside gene matches: 6. Germline loops: CDR1 SNHLY, CDR2 FYNNEI. The chain couples TRBV2 to TRBJ1-2; 8 nucleotides align to TRBD1. Sequenced: PBMCs or T cells enriched from blood (not recorded which). This sequence was found in a man between 65 and 79 years old who had been exposed to COVID-19. The CDR3 region is CASSGTGLGGYTF. Here the CDR3 DNA reads TGTGCCAGCAGTGGGACAGGGTTGGGAGGCTACACCTTC.